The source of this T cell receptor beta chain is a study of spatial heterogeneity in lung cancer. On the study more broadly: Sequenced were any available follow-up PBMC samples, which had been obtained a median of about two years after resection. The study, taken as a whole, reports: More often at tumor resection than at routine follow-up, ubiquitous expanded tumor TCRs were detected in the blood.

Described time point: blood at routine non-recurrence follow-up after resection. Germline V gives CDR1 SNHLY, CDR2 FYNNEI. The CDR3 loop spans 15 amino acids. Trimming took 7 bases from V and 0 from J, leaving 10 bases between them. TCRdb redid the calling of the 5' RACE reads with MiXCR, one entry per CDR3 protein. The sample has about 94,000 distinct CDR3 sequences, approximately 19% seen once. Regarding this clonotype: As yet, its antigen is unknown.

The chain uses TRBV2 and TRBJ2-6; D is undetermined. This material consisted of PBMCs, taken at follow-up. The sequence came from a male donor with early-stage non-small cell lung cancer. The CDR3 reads CASTPKPSGANVLTF. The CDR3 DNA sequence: TGTGCCAGCACTCCTAAACCCTCTGGGGCCAACGTCCTGACTTTC.